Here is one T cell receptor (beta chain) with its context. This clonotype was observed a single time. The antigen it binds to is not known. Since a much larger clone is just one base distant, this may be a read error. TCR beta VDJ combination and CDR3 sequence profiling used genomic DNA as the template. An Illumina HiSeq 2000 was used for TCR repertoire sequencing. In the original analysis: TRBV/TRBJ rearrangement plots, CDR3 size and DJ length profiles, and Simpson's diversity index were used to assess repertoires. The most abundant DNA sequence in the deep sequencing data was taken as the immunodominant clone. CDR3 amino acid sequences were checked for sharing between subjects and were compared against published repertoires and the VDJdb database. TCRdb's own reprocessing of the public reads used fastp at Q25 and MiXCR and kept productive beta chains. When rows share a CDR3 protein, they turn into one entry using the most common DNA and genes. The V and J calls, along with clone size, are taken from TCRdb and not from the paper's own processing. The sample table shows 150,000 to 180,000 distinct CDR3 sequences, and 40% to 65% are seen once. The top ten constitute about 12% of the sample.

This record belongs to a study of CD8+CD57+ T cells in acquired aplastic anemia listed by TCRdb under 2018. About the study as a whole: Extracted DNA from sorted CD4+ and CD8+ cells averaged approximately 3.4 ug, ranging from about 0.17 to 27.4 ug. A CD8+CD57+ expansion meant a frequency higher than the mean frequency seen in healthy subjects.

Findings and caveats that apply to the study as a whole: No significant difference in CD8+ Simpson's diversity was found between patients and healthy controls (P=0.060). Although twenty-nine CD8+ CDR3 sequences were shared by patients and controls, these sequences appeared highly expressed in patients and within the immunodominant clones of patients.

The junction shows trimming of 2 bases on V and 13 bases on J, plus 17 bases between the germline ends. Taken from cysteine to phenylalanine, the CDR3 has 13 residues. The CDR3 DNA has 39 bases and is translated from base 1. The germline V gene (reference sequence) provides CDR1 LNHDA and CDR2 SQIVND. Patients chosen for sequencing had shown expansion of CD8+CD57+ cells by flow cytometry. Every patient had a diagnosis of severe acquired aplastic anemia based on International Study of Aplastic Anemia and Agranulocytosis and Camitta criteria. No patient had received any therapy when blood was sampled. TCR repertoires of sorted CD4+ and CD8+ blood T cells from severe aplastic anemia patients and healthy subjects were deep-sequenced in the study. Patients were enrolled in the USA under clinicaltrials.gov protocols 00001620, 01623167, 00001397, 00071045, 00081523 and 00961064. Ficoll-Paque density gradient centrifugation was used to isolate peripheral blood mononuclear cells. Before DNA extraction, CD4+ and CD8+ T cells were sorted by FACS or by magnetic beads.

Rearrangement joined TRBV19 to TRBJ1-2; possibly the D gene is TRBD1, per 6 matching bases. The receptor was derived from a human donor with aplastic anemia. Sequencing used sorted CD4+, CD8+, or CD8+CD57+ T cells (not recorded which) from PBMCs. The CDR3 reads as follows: CASSIRPGDRCTF. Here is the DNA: TGTGCCAGTAGTATAAGGCCAGGGGATCGCTGCACCTTC. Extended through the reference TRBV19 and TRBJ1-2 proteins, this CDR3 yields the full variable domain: DGGITQSPKYLFRKEGQNVTLSCEQNLNHDAMYWYRQDPGQGLRLIYYSQIVNDFQKGDIAEGYSVSREKKESFPLTVTSAQKNPTAFYLCASSIRPGDRCTFGSGTRLTVV.